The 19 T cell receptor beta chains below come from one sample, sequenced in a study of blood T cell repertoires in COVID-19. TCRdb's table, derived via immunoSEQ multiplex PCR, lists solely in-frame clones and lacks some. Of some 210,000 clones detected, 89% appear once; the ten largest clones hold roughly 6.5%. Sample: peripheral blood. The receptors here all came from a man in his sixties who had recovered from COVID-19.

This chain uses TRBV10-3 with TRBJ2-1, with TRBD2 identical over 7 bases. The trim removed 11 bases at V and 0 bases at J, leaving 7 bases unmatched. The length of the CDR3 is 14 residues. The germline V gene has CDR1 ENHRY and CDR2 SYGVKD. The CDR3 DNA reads TGTGCCGTCGCCGGGGGGAGCTCCTACAATGAGCAGTTCTTC. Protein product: CAVAGGSSYNEQFF.

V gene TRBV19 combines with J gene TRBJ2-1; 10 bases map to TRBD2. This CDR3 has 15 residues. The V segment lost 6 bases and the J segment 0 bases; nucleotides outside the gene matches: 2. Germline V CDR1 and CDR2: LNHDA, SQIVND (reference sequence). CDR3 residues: CASRLAGGSYNEQFF. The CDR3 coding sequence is TGTGCCAGTAGGTTAGCGGGGGGCTCCTACAATGAGCAGTTCTTC.

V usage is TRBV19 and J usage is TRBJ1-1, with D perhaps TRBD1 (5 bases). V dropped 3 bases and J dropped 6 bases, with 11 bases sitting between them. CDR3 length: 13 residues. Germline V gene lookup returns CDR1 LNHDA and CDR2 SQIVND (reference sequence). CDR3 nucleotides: TGTGCCAGTAGTATCTTCCGGGGGGCTGAAGCTTTCTTT. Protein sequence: CASSIFRGAEAFF.

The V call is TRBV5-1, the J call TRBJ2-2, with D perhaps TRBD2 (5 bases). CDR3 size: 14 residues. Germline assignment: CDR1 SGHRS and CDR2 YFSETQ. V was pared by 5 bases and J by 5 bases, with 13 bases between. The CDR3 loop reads CASRSAGGTGELFF. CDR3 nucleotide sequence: TGCGCCAGCAGGAGTGCGGGTGGGACCGGGGAGCTGTTTTTT. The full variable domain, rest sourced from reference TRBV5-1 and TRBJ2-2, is KAGVTQTPRYLIKTRGQQVTLSCSPISGHRSVSWYQQTPGQGLQFLFEYFSETQRNKGNFPGRFSGRQFSNSRSEMNVSTLELGDSALYLCASRSAGGTGELFFGEGSRLTVL.

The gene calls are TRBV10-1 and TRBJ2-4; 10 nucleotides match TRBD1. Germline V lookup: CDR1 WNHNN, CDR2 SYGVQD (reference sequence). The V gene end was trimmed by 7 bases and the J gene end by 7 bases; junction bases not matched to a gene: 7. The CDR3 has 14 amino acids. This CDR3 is CASKGQGQWNIQYF. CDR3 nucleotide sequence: TGCGCCAGCAAGGGACAGGGGCAATGGAACATTCAGTACTTC.

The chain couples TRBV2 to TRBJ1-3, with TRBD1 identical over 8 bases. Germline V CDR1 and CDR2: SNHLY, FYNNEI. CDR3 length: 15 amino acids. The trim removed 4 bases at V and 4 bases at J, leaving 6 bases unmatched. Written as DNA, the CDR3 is TGTGCCAGCAGTGTTTGGACAGGGAAGGGAAACACCATATATTTT. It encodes CASSVWTGKGNTIYF.

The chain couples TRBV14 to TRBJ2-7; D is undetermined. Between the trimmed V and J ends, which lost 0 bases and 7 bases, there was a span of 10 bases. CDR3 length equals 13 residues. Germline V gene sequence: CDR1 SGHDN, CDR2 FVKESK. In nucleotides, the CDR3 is TGTGCCAGCAGCCAAGATAAAGCGCTAGAGCAGTACTTC. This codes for CASSQDKALEQYF.

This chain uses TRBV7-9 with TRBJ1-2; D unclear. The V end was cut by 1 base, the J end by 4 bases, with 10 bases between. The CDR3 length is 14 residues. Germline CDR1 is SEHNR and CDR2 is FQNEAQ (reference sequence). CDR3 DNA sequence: TGTGCCAGCAGCTTAGAACAGCCTTTCTATGGCTACACCTTC. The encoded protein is CASSLEQPFYGYTF.

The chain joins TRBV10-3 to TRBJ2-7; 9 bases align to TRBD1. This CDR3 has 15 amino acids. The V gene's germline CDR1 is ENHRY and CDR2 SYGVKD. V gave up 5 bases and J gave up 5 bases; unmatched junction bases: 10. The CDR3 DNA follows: TGTGCCATCAGTCCCCCCGGGACAGGGTCCCACGAGCAGTACTTC. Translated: CAISPPGTGSHEQYF.

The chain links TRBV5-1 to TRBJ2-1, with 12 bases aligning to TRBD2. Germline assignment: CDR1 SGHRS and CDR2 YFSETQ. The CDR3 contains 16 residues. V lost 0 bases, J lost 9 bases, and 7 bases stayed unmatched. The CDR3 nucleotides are TGCGCCAGCAGCTTGGGAGGGACTAGCGGGTGGGGTGAGCAGTTCTTC. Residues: CASSLGGTSGWGEQFF.

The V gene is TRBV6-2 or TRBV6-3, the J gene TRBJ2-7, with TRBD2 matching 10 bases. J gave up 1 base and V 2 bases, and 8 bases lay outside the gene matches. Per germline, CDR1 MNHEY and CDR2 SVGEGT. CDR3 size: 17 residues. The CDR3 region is CASSYTISGRTSYEQYF. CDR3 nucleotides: TGTGCCAGCAGTTACACCATTAGCGGGAGGACGTCCTACGAGCAGTACTTC.

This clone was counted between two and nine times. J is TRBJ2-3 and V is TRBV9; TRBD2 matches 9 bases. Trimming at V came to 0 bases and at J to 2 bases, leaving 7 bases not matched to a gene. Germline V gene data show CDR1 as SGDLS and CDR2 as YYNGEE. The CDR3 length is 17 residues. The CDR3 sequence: CASSVEGSGGLTDTQYF. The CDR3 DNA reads TGTGCCAGCAGCGTAGAAGGTAGCGGGGGCCTCACAGATACGCAGTATTTT.

CDR3 DNA sequence: TGTGCCAGCAGTTTATCCCGGGAGGCCCCGGGTGAGCAGTTCTTC. Translating it yields CASSLSREAPGEQFF. The J gene is TRBJ2-1, the V gene TRBV28; 7 bases match TRBD2. Germline CDR1 is MDHEN and CDR2 is SYDVKM. CDR3 length: 15 residues. J lost 9 bases, V lost 1 base, and 9 bases had no gene match. The full variable domain, completed using reference TRBV28 and TRBJ2-1, is DVKVTQSSRYLVKRTGEKVFLECVQDMDHENMFWYRQDPGLGLRLIYFSYDVKMKEKGDIPEGYSVSREKKERFSLILESASTNQTSMYLCASSLSREAPGEQFFGPGTRLTVL.

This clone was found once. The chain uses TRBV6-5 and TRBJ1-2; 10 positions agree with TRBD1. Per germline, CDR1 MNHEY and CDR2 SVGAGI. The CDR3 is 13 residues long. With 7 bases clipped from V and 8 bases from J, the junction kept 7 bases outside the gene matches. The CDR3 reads CASTRDRGRGYTF. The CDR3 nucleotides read TGTGCCAGCACCCGGGACAGGGGAAGGGGCTACACCTTC.

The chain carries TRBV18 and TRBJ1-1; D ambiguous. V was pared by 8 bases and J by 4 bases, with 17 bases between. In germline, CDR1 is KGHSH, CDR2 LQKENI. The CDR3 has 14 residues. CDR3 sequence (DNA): TGTGCCAGCCTGGGCCCTCGGCGGGGCACTGAAGCTTTCTTT. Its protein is CASLGPRRGTEAFF. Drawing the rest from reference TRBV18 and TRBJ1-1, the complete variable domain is NAGVMQNPRHLVRRRGQEARLRCSPMKGHSHVYWYRQLPEEGLKFMVYLQKENIIDESGMPKERFSAEFPKEGPSILRIQQVVRGDSAAYFCASLGPRRGTEAFFGQGTRLTVV.

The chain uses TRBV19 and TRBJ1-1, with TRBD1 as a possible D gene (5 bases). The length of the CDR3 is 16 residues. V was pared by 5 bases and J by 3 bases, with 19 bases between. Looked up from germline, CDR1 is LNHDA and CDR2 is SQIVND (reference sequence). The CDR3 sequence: CASSPRWTTGDTEAFF. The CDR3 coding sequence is TGTGCCAGTAGTCCTCGGTGGACCACAGGTGACACTGAAGCTTTCTTT.

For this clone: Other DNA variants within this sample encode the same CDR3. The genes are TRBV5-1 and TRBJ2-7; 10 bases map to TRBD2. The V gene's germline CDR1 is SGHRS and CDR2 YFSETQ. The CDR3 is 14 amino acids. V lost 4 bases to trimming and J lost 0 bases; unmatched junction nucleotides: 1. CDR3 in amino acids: CASSRTSGSYEQYF. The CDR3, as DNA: TGCGCCAGCAGCCGGACTAGCGGCTCCTACGAGCAGTACTTC. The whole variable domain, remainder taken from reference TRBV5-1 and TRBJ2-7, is KAGVTQTPRYLIKTRGQQVTLSCSPISGHRSVSWYQQTPGQGLQFLFEYFSETQRNKGNFPGRFSGRQFSNSRSEMNVSTLELGDSALYLCASSRTSGSYEQYFGPGTRLTVT.

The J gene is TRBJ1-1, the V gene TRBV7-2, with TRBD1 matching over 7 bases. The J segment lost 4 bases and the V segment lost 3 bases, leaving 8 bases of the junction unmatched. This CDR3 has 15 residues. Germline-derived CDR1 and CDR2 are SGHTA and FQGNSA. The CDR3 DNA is TGTGCCAGCAGCTTGATGACAGGGCCGGGCACTGAAGCTTTCTTT. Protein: CASSLMTGPGTEAFF.

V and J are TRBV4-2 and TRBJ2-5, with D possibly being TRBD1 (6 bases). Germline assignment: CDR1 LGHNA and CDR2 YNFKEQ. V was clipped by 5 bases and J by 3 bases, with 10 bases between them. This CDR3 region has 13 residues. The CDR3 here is CASSDRQEETQYF. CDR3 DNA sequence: TGTGCCAGCAGCGACCGACAGGAAGAGACCCAGTACTTC.